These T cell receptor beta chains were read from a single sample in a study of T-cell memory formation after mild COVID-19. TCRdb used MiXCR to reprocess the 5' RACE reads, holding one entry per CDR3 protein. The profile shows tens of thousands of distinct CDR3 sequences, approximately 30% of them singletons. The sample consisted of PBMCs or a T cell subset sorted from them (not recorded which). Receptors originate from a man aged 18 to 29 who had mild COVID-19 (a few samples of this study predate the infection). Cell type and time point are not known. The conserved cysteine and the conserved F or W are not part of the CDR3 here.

CDR3: ASSQDRGQRPTGELF
V: TRBV4-3
J: TRBJ2-2

CDR3: ASSPSGLEQF
V: TRBV5-8
J: TRBJ2-1

CDR3: ATSGGGNTEAF
V: TRBV24-1
J: TRBJ1-1

CDR3: SPRDKTDYTQY
V: TRBV20-1
J: TRBJ2-3

CDR3: ASSEGIETQY
V: TRBV6-2/TRBV6-3
J: TRBJ2-5

CDR3: ASSQDRGGTTGELF
V: TRBV4-3
J: TRBJ2-2

CDR3: ASTSGGLEQY
V: TRBV6-2/TRBV6-3
J: TRBJ2-7

CDR3: ASSFLAGGSYNEQF
V: TRBV2
J: TRBJ2-1

CDR3: SARDRRGASYEQY
V: TRBV20-1
J: TRBJ2-7

CDR3: ASSLLQGDECEQY
V: TRBV7-9
J: TRBJ2-7

CDR3: ASSPPTEIVTGELF
V: TRBV6-2/TRBV6-3
J: TRBJ2-2

CDR3: ASSENRGLYNEQF
V: TRBV2
J: TRBJ2-1

CDR3: ASTKGGGRGYQETQY
V: TRBV19
J: TRBJ2-5

CDR3: ASSLDPASYNEQF
V: TRBV5-6
J: TRBJ2-1

CDR3: ASSKDSPRNEQF
V: TRBV5-1
J: TRBJ2-1

CDR3: ASSRVAGLTGELF
V: TRBV14
J: TRBJ2-2

CDR3: ASSYIFSGANVLT
V: TRBV6-2/TRBV6-3
J: TRBJ2-6

CDR3: ASSQVGQGTYNEQF
V: TRBV4-1
J: TRBJ2-1

CDR3: ASSYSTGSTDTQY
V: TRBV6-5
J: TRBJ2-3

CDR3: SAEQGSGYNEQF
V: TRBV29-1
J: TRBJ2-1

CDR3: ASSSLGGPTADTQY
V: TRBV5-6
J: TRBJ2-3

CDR3: ASSLGGGVDYGYT
V: TRBV7-3
J: TRBJ1-2

CDR3: ASSPGTSGGPTDTQY
V: TRBV9
J: TRBJ2-3

CDR3: ASSYWLGGLETQY
V: TRBV6-2/TRBV6-3
J: TRBJ2-5

CDR3: ASRQGAGSEQF
V: TRBV18
J: TRBJ2-1

CDR3: ASSFAGDTEAF
V: TRBV12-3/TRBV12-4
J: TRBJ1-1

CDR3: ASTFSGAYEQY
V: TRBV12-3/TRBV12-4
J: TRBJ2-7

CDR3: ASSKVTANRGNIQY
V: TRBV21-1
J: TRBJ2-4

CDR3: SARLQTAKNIQY
V: TRBV20-1
J: TRBJ2-4

CDR3: ASSWGLAGSTDTQY
V: TRBV5-1
J: TRBJ2-3

CDR3: ASSLAGLAEKLF
V: TRBV5-5
J: TRBJ1-4

CDR3: ASSSTRQERAYEQY
V: TRBV28
J: TRBJ2-7

CDR3: ASTDDNYYNEQF
V: TRBV11-2
J: TRBJ2-1

CDR3: ASSLPGASYNEQF
V: TRBV7-9
J: TRBJ2-1

CDR3: ASSFMNYGYT
V: TRBV12-3/TRBV12-4
J: TRBJ1-2

CDR3: ASSQDLGVSGTGELF
V: TRBV4-3
J: TRBJ2-2

CDR3: SARSPSSGGFSYEQY
V: TRBV20-1
J: TRBJ2-7

CDR3: ASSSIQGNEQF
V: TRBV5-1
J: TRBJ2-1

CDR3: SVGRSQETQY
V: TRBV29-1
J: TRBJ2-5

CDR3: ASSLEGEFREAF
V: TRBV5-1
J: TRBJ1-1

CDR3: ASSSSTPLEGEF
V: TRBV5-1
J: TRBJ2-1

CDR3: ASSKWGGQETQY
V: TRBV6-6
J: TRBJ2-5

CDR3: ASSYSIQTVGNYGYT
V: TRBV6-2/TRBV6-3
J: TRBJ1-2

CDR3: ASSFPGTDEQY
V: TRBV5-5
J: TRBJ2-7

CDR3: ATSGLAEDTQY
V: TRBV4-3
J: TRBJ2-3

CDR3: ASSGAPGQQEGPSLH
V: TRBV7-9
J: TRBJ1-6

CDR3: ASSQGVENRGRTGELF
V: TRBV4-3
J: TRBJ2-2

CDR3: ASRSRVTSVYNEQF
V: TRBV7-9
J: TRBJ2-1